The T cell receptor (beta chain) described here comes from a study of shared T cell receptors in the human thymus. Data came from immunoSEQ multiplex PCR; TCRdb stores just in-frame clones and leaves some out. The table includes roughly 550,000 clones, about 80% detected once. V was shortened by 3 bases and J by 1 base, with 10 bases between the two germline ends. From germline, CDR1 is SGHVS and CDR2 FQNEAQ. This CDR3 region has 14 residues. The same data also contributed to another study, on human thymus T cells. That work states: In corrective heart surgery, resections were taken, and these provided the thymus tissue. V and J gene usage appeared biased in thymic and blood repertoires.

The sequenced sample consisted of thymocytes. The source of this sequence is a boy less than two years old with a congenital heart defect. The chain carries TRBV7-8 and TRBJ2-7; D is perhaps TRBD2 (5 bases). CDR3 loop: CASSLAGKSYEQYF. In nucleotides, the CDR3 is TGTGCCAGCAGCTTGGCCGGGAAGTCCTACGAGCAGTACTTC.